This entry lists 5 T cell receptor beta chains sequenced from one sample in a study of CD8 T cells in ankylosing spondylitis. Study observations and caveats: A TCR beta motif of 7 to 9 highly homologous variants seemed to mark ankylosing spondylitis blood.

TCRdb re-analysed the 5' RACE reads in MiXCR, keeping a single row per CDR3 protein. Among about 390,000 distinct CDR3 sequences listed, about 20% were seen once. These receptors lack a known antigen. Input material: blood, either unsorted or a sorted T cell fraction (not recorded which). These receptors originate from a male donor with ankylosing spondylitis.

The gene calls are TRBV12-3 or TRBV12-4 and TRBJ2-1, with D maybe TRBD2 (6 bases). CDR3 size: 14 residues. The ends were cut back, 5 bases at V and 6 bases at J, with 14 bases in the middle. This CDR3 is CASSVAGTFNEQFF. In nucleotides, the CDR3 is TGTGCCAGCAGTGTCGCGGGAACGTTCAATGAGCAGTTCTTC.

The chain carries TRBV2 and TRBJ2-2, with D possibly being TRBD1 (5 bases). The CDR3 covers 14 residues. Germline V gene data show CDR1 as SNHLY and CDR2 as FYNNEI. V was pared by 11 bases and J by 2 bases, with 15 bases between. The CDR3 sequence is CAAKADTNTGELFF. DNA of the CDR3: TGTGCCGCTAAGGCGGACACTAACACCGGGGAGCTGTTTTTT.

This clonotype was seen only a few times. V usage is TRBV12-3 or TRBV12-4 and J usage is TRBJ1-1; D is undetermined. Between the trimmed V and J ends, which lost 3 bases and 10 bases, there was a span of 12 bases. CDR3 length equals 12 residues. For the CDR3, the DNA is TGTGCCAGCAGTTTTCCCGACTCTAGAGCTTTCTTT. Amino acid sequence: CASSFPDSRAFF.

The chain joins TRBV20-1 to TRBJ1-5; possibly TRBD1 for D (5 bases). The CDR3 contains 14 residues. From germline, CDR1 is DFQATT and CDR2 SNEGSKA (reference sequence). Between the trimmed V and J ends, which lost 5 bases and 7 bases, there was a span of 18 bases. As DNA, the CDR3 is TGCAGTGCTCAACCCAACGGGGGTGGACAGCCCCAGCATTTT. Translation: CSAQPNGGGQPQHF.

This chain joins TRBV5-1 and TRBJ2-5, with D perhaps given as TRBD1 or TRBD2 (5 bases each). The germline V and J ends were trimmed by 0 bases and 6 bases, with 12 bases remaining between them. The germline gives CDR1 SGHRS, CDR2 YFSETQ. This CDR3 comprises 14 residues. CDR3 amino acids: CASSLGGYGQTQYF. The CDR3 bases are TGCGCCAGCAGCTTGGGGGGGTACGGACAGACCCAGTACTTC.